This TCR beta chain originates from a study of T cell repertoires in ileal Crohn's disease (dated by TCRdb to between 2018 and 2021). Background on the whole study: The median duration of disease was 7.9 years, and at the time of surgery around 36% of patients were active smokers. Every patient underwent surgery because of a complication, which was stricturing disease in 61% of cases and penetrating disease in approximately 40%. Roughly half of the patients were given postoperative therapy, with about 17 on anti-TNF agents and under 13 on thiopurines. TCR repertoire analysis was performed in a few dozen Crohn's disease patients drawn from a prospective multicentre cohort. Running in parallel with the study was a multicentre cohort set up to find predictors of early endoscopic recurrence following ileocolonic resection. Endoscopic postoperative recurrence was defined as a Rutgeerts score above i0. A total of 170 or so mucosal samples from approximately 57 patients were sequenced, collected from several sites on the surgical specimen and at postoperative endoscopy.

Approximately 550 nanograms of biopsy DNA per sample were submitted for commercial TCRB immunosequencing. Adaptive Biotechnology amplified the CDR3 regions from genomic DNA with a two-step multiplex PCR designed to control amplification bias. The first PCR used primers for every V and J gene segment; the second PCR added barcodes and Illumina adapters. CDR3 libraries were sequenced on an Illumina instrument. In the original analysis: Vendor-provided pipelines were combined with custom analysis of raw data in R/Bioconductor under R version 3.3.0. Clonality, which ranges from 0 to 1, was calculated as the inverse of the normalised Shannon entropy across all productive clones. The repertoire share taken up by the top 100 clones defined high-frequency clones, and only clones that passed a 95% confidence test were kept. The Simpson index measured repertoire diversity, and the Morisita-Horn index measured overlap between samples. Held by TCRdb, this immuneACCESS table contains in-frame sequences only and omits some clones. Under half of the omission traces to an unresolved V gene where checked; the cause of the rest is unknown. V and J calls and clone size are those listed in that table; D and trimming were worked out from the DNA. This sample has some 17,000 clones in its table, and about 90% of those were observed once. Around 5.6% of the sample is in the top ten clones.

CDR1 and CDR2, per the germline V gene (reference sequence), are PRHDT and FYEKMQ. At the junction V is shortened by 7 bases and J by 3 bases, with 19 bases in between. The CDR3 sequence holds 16 residues, the cysteine and phenylalanine included. Here the CDR3 DNA is all that survives: 48 bases in frame from base 1. Adults with ileal or ileocolonic Crohn's disease for whom ileocolonic resection was indicated were considered eligible. Whole ileal mucosal biopsies were stored frozen at -80°C before DNA extraction. A TRizol-based method was used to extract genomic DNA from the frozen whole biopsies, and the DNA was quantified with a NanoDrop 2000 spectrophotometer. To note about this clone: What this receptor recognizes is not known. One base away there is no much larger clone; base qualities are not given.

What the work shows at the level of the full study, not this receptor alone: A significantly higher proportion of clonal expansions was observed in active smokers at surgery than in non-smokers (about 25% vs 20%, p=0.02). Only a subgroup of patients, of unstated size, had their mucosal CD4 and CD8 T cells sorted and sequenced. Compared with CD4 T cells, sorted CD8 T cells held more high-frequency clones, which suggests that the mucosal expansions were mostly CD8. Endoscopic recurrence was linked to a higher percentage of high-frequency clones at surgery, and recurrence occurred in every patient whose clonality exceeded 26.8% (18/57).

Sequences were obtained from ileal tissue. This chain is built from TRBV13 and TRBJ2-1; a weak D assignment points to TRBD2 (6 bases agree). The sequence derives from an adult with Crohn's disease. CDR3 sequence: CASTQWEAGLYNEQFF. The DNA reads as follows: TGTGCCAGCACCCAATGGGAAGCGGGCCTCTACAATGAGCAGTTCTTC.